Sequencing of this T cell receptor beta chain was carried out in a study of CD8 T cells in ankylosing spondylitis. Comments on this clonotype: Its antigen is as yet unknown.

One entry per CDR3 protein results from TCRdb running MiXCR on the 5' RACE reads. The sample has about 540,000 distinct CDR3 sequences; 9.5% to 15% are singletons. Broader study findings: Previously reported in reactive arthritis synovial fluid and blood were some of the motif variants. A motif of 7 to 9 highly homologous TCR beta variants was seen as apparently characteristic of ankylosing spondylitis blood.

There are 16 residues in the CDR3. Germline trimming cut 5 bases from V and 7 bases from J; bases unmatched to any gene: 11. Germline CDR1 is WSHSY and CDR2 is SAAADI. Sequencing was carried out using blood, either unsorted or a sorted T cell fraction (not recorded which). The rearrangement links TRBV10-2 to TRBJ1-4; 9 positions agree with TRBD1. The TCR comes from a male donor with ankylosing spondylitis. CDR3 in amino acids: CASSQRDREEVEKLFF. The CDR3 DNA reads TGCGCCAGCAGTCAGCGGGACAGGGAAGAGGTTGAAAAACTGTTTTTT.